These 21 T cell receptor beta chains share one sample of origin, sequenced in a study of T cell clones after liver transplantation. Here immunoSEQ multiplex PCR was the method, and the copy in TCRdb shows in-frame clones only, minus some. The sample carries nearly 15,000 clones, over 90% recorded once. Sequencing used CD8+ T cells from blood, obtained before liver transplant. The receptors originated from a human donor who received a liver transplant.

This sequence joins TRBV7-9 and TRBJ2-2; D remains unclear. The CDR3 covers 13 residues. The germline CDR1 and CDR2 sequences are SEHNR and FQNEAQ (reference sequence). Trimming cost V 2 bases and J 3 bases, with 4 bases left between them. The CDR3 is CASSLTDTGELFF. The CDR3 DNA follows: TGTGCCAGCAGCTTAACGGACACCGGGGAGCTGTTTTTT.

J is TRBJ2-2 and V is TRBV4-1, with D unclear. V was trimmed by 3 bases and J by 2 bases, leaving 7 bases between them. The germline gives CDR1 MGHRA, CDR2 YSYEKL. The length of the CDR3 is 14 residues. CDR3 sequence: CASSQLSNTGELFF. For the CDR3, the DNA is TGCGCCAGCAGCCAGCTATCAAACACCGGGGAGCTGTTTTTT.

V usage is TRBV7-9 and J usage is TRBJ2-5; the D gene is possibly TRBD1 (5 bases). The CDR3 spans 15 residues. Germline CDR1 SEHNR, CDR2 FQNEAQ (reference sequence). The V and J ends lost 7 bases and 0 bases respectively, with 15 bases between them. The CDR3 region has the DNA TGTGCCAGCACCGAAACCCTCAGGGACCAAGAGACCCAGTACTTC. Translation gives CASTETLRDQETQYF.

The rearrangement joins TRBV6-5 to TRBJ1-2; tentatively, D is TRBD1 (5 bases). The CDR3 covers 14 residues. V gave up 6 bases and J gave up 5 bases, with 16 bases separating them. The germline V gene has CDR1 MNHEY and CDR2 SVGAGI. CDR3 sequence: CASSPDRKRYGYTF. The CDR3 DNA sequence: TGTGCCAGCAGCCCCGACAGAAAACGGTATGGCTACACCTTC.

This chain joins TRBV15 and TRBJ1-6, with D perhaps matching TRBD1 (5 bases). Looked up from germline, CDR1 is LNHNV and CDR2 is YYDKDF (reference sequence). This CDR3 contains 14 residues. Trimming took off 3 bases at V and 9 bases at J, with 12 bases between the two ends. The CDR3 spells CATSSNRGSSPLHF. DNA for the CDR3: TGTGCCACCAGCAGTAATAGGGGTAGTTCACCCCTCCACTTT.

The V gene is TRBV15, the J gene TRBJ2-7; perhaps TRBD1 as D (5 bases). The CDR3 extends over 12 amino acids. Germline V CDR1 and CDR2: LNHNV, YYDKDF (reference sequence). The V end lost 5 bases, the J end lost 6 bases, and 11 bases lay between the germline ends. In DNA, the CDR3 is TGTGCCACCAGCGATCAGGGCCCCGAGCAGTACTTC. Translating it yields CATSDQGPEQYF.

The sample holds one count of this clone. The V call is TRBV15, the J call TRBJ2-1; 8 positions match TRBD1. The CDR3 contains 15 residues. The germline V gene has CDR1 LNHNV and CDR2 YYDKDF (reference sequence). V was pared by 3 bases and J by 7 bases, with 8 bases of the junction left unmatched. The chain's CDR3 is CATSRMSQGDNEQFF. CDR3 in DNA: TGTGCCACCAGCAGGATGTCACAGGGGGATAATGAGCAGTTCTTC.

The chain has TRBV25-1 and TRBJ2-7; D perhaps matches TRBD2 (6 bases). Between the trimmed V and J ends, which lost 3 bases and 1 base, there was a span of 10 bases. CDR1 is MGHDK, CDR2 SYGVNS, per germline. The CDR3 covers 14 residues. The CDR3 spells CASSDNAGSYEQYF. The CDR3 nucleotides are TGTGCCAGCAGTGACAACGCGGGGTCCTACGAGCAGTACTTC.

The chain uses TRBV7-2 and TRBJ2-2; D unclear. This CDR3 is 14 amino acids long. Trimming cost V 1 base and J 5 bases, with 8 bases left between them. Per germline, CDR1 SGHTA and CDR2 FQGNSA. Here the CDR3 reads CASSLVSMTGELFF. Here the CDR3 DNA reads TGTGCCAGCAGCTTAGTTAGTATGACCGGGGAGCTGTTTTTT. Using reference TRBV7-2 and TRBJ2-2 for the parts outside the CDR3, the full variable domain is GAGVSQSPSNKVTEKGKDVELRCDPISGHTALYWYRQSLGQGLEFLIYFQGNSAPDKSGLPSDRFSAERTGGSVSTLTIQRTQQEDSAVYLCASSLVSMTGELFFGEGSRLTVL.

The V gene is TRBV6-1, the J gene TRBJ2-5, with TRBD2 identical over 7 bases. The germline gives CDR1 MNHNS, CDR2 SASEGT. This CDR3 contains 15 residues. Trimming took 2 bases from V and 5 from J; bases not matched to a gene: 8. Here the CDR3 DNA reads TGTGCCAGCAGTGAATTGGCGGGAGTTCTGGAGACCCAGTACTTC. It encodes CASSELAGVLETQYF.

The rearrangement uses TRBV7-3 and TRBJ2-1, with 9 bases matching TRBD2. This CDR3 is built from 16 residues. V lost 1 base, J lost 15 bases, and 16 bases stayed unmatched. Looked up from germline, CDR1 is SGHTA and CDR2 is FQGTGA. This chain's CDR3 is CASSLIATDLTSGWFF. The CDR3 DNA is TGTGCCAGCAGCTTAATTGCCACGGATCTGACTAGCGGTTGGTTCTTC.

The rearrangement uses TRBV15 and TRBJ2-7; TRBD1 or TRBD2 may be the D gene (5 bases each). Germline V lookup: CDR1 LNHNV, CDR2 YYDKDF (reference sequence). Trimming cost V 5 bases and J 3 bases, with 11 bases left between them. This CDR3 region has 13 residues. CDR3: CATSGGRSYEQYF. The CDR3 region has the DNA TGTGCCACCAGCGGGGGACGGAGCTACGAGCAGTACTTC.

The J gene is TRBJ2-1, the V gene TRBV21-1. TRBV21-1 is a documented pseudogene. CDR3 length: 16 residues. CDR3 bases: TGTGCCAGCAGCAAATTGACGGGGGCCACCTACAATGAGCAGTTCTTC. This sequence encodes CASSKLTGATYNEQFF.

For the CDR3, the DNA is TGTGCCAGCAGTTTCCAGGGCTCCGGAAACACCATATATTTT. It yields the protein CASSFQGSGNTIYF. The rearrangement links TRBV28 to TRBJ1-3; TRBD1 might be the D (5 bases). There are 14 residues in the CDR3. Germline CDR1 and CDR2: MDHEN and SYDVKM. V shed 3 bases and J shed 4 bases, with 10 bases lying between them.

This chain joins TRBV27 and TRBJ1-1; D perhaps matches TRBD1 (6 bases). The CDR3 contains 13 residues. With 3 bases removed from V and 4 bases from J, the gap between germline ends came to 9 bases. Germline values: CDR1 MNHEY, CDR2 SMNVEV (reference sequence). The CDR3 coding sequence is TGTGCCAGCAGTTTTGGGGGGGCCACTGAAGCTTTCTTT. It yields the protein CASSFGGATEAFF.

The V and J genes are TRBV18 and TRBJ2-5; D perhaps matches TRBD1 (6 bases). Germline values: CDR1 KGHSH, CDR2 LQKENI. V shed 4 bases and J shed 5 bases, with 14 bases lying between them. This CDR3 has 14 amino acids. The CDR3 loop is CASSHDRPRETQYF. The CDR3 region has the DNA TGTGCCAGCTCACACGACAGGCCCAGGGAGACCCAGTACTTC.

The count of this clone is one. The chain has TRBV9 and TRBJ2-7; D gene ambiguous. Deletions cut 0 bases from V and 2 bases from J, with 6 bases between. This CDR3 spans 13 amino acids. Germline V gives CDR1 SGDLS, CDR2 YYNGEE. CDR3 bases: TGTGCCAGCAGCGTAGACAGCCCCTACGAGCAGTACTTC. Protein product: CASSVDSPYEQYF.

The rearrangement joins TRBV7-3 to TRBJ1-5; D unclear. The germline gives CDR1 SGHTA, CDR2 FQGTGA. V was pared by 5 bases and J by 5 bases, with 16 bases between. The length of the CDR3 is 15 residues. The CDR3 bases are TGTGCCAGCAGCCCTACCGGAGCGGGCTATCAGCCCCAGCATTTT. Protein: CASSPTGAGYQPQHF.

The chain links TRBV5-1 to TRBJ2-4; tentatively, D is TRBD1 (6 bases). Trimming stripped 4 bases from V and 3 bases from J, with 11 bases between. The germline V gene encodes CDR1 SGHRS and CDR2 YFSETQ. The CDR3 totals 14 residues. CDR3 bases: TGCGCCAGCAGCGAGGGGGTTGGCAAAAACATTCAGTACTTC. The encoded protein is CASSEGVGKNIQYF.

This rearrangement joins TRBV27 to TRBJ2-1; the D gene is possibly TRBD1 (6 bases). Between the trimmed V and J ends, which lost 10 bases and 0 bases, there was a span of 10 bases. This CDR3 has 13 residues. Looked up from germline, CDR1 is MNHEY and CDR2 is SMNVEV (reference sequence). This CDR3 is CATSRGSYNEQFF. The CDR3 DNA follows: TGTGCCACCTCCAGGGGCTCCTACAATGAGCAGTTCTTC.

The chain employs TRBV23-1 and TRBJ2-1; 10 nucleotides agree with TRBD2. TRBV23-1 belongs to the ORF category, with a function that is uncertain. CDR3 length: 15 amino acids. V gave up 9 bases and J gave up 1 base; unmatched junction bases: 6. CDR3 loop: CARGAGGGSYNEQFF. DNA of the CDR3: TGCGCCAGAGGAGCGGGAGGGGGGTCCTACAATGAGCAGTTCTTC.